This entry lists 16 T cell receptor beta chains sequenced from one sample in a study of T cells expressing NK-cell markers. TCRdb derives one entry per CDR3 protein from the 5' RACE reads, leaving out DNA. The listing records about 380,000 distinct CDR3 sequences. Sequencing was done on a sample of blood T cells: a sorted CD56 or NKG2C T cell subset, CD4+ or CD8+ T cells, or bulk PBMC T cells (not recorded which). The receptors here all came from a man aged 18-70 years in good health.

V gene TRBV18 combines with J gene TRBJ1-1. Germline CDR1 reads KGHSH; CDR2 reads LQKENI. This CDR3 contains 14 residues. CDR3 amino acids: CASGREGFDTEAFF.

The CDR3 protein is CASSVEAGWYTGELFF. V and J are TRBV9 and TRBJ2-2; TCRdb proposes TRBD1, but this gene call is untestable without DNA. CDR1 and CDR2 (germline): SGDLS, YYNGEE. The CDR3 has 16 residues.

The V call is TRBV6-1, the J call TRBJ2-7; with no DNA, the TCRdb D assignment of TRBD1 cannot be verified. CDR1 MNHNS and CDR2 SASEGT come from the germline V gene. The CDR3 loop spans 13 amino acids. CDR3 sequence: CASSEPPWYEQYF.

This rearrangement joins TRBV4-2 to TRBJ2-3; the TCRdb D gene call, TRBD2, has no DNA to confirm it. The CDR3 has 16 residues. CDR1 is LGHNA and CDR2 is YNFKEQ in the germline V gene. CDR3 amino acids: CASSLLLAGVSDTQYF.

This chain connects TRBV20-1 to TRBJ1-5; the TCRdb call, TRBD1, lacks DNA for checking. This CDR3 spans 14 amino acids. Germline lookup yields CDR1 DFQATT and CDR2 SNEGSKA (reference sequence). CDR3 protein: CSAEDRVRNQPQHF.

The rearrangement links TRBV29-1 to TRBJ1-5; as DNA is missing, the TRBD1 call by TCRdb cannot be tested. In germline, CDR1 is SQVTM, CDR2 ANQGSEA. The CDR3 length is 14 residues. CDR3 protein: CSASTGYSNQPQHF.

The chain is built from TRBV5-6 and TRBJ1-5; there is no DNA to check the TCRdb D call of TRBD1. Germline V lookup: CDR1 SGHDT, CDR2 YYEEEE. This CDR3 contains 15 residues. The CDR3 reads CASSLWTTPNQPQHF.

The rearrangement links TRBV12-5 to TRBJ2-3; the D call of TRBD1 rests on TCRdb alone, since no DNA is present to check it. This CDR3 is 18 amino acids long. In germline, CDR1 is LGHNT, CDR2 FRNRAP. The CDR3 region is CASGLVPPVRGETDTQYF.

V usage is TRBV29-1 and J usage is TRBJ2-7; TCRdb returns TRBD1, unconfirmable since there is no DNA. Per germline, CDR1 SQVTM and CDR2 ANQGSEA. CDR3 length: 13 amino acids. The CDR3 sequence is CSVGTHSSYEQYF.

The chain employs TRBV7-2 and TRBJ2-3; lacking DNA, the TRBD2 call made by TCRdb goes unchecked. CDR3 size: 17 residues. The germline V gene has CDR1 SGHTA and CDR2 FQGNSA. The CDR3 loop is CASSLGRTSGGADTQYF.

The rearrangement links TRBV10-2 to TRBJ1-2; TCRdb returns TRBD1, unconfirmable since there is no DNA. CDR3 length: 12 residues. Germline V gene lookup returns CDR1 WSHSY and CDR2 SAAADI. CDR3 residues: CASTTGRHGYTF.

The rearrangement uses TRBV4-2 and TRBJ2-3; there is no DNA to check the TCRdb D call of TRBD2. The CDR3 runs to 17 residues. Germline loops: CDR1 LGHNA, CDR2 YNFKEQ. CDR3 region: CASSQALTRRATDTQYF.

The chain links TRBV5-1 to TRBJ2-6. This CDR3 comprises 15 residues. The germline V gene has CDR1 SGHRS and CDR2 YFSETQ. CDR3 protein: CASSLPLAGANVLTF.

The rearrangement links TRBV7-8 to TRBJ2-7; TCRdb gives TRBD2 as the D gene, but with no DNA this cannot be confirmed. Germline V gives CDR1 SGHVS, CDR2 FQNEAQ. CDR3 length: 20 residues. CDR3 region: CASSLGRGPLMGGSSYEQYF.

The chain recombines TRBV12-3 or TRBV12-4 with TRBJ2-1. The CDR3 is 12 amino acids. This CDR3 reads CASSLAYNEQFF.

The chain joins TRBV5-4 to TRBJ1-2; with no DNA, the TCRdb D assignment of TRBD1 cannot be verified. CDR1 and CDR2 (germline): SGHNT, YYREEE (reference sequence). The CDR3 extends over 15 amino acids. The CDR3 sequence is CASSFGHKNNYGYTF.